This TCR beta chain emerged from a study of OX40 agonist ivuxolimab in advanced cancers. This CDR3 is built from 13 residues. Germline V gene sequence: CDR1 LNHDA, CDR2 SQIVND (reference sequence). The V gene end was trimmed by 5 bases and the J gene end by 11 bases; junction bases not matched to a gene: 6. Produced via immunoSEQ multiplex PCR; TCRdb's table is partial and in-frame only. The table has tens of thousands of clones, roughly 87% seen once. This clonotype was obtained from an adult with an advanced solid tumor such as melanoma, head and neck, liver or kidney cancer. Sequenced here: CD4+ or CD8+ T cells sorted from blood, sampled in a trial of the OX40 agonist ivuxolimab. The chain recombines TRBV19 with TRBJ2-1; TRBD2 agrees at 10 bases. CDR3 nucleotide sequence: TGTGCCAGTAGTGTACCTAGCGGGGGTAAGCAGTTCTTC. It codes for CASSVPSGGKQFF.